The T cell receptor (beta chain) described here comes from a study of beta chain features in type 1 diabetes. For the study at large: Analysis included over 90 million sorted cells drawn from all samples. Whole-study findings and limits: Type 1 diabetes patients showed a moderate but significant shortening of TCRB CDR3s in all four CD4+ subsets. A closer apparent resemblance between naive, central memory and Treg TCRB repertoires was seen in patients than in healthy donors. Among type 1 diabetes patients, VDJ junctions had fewer insertions and more deletions. Any HLA effect on TCRB rearrangement was left unresolved by small sub-analyses.

In this sample, this clone turned up a few times. The antigen is unknown. Expressed TCRB transcripts got sequenced, as all isolated RNA was reverse transcribed. Sequencing used immunoSEQ multiplex PCR; TCRdb keeps in-frame clones, though not all of them. The sample yields some 350,000 clones, 9.5% to 10% seen once. The CDR3 runs to 16 residues. Per germline, CDR1 MNHEY and CDR2 SMNVEV (reference sequence). The V end lost 5 bases, the J end lost 7 bases, and 21 bases lay between the germline ends. This receptor was identified in a man in his thirties or forties with type 1 diabetes. The sample was central memory CD4+ T cells from blood. This chain joins TRBV27 and TRBJ2-1, with a possible D match to TRBD1 (6 bases). CDR3 sequence: CASSTPLRQVENEQFF. In nucleotides, the CDR3 is TGTGCCAGCAGTACCCCTCTAAGACAGGTAGAAAATGAGCAGTTCTTC.